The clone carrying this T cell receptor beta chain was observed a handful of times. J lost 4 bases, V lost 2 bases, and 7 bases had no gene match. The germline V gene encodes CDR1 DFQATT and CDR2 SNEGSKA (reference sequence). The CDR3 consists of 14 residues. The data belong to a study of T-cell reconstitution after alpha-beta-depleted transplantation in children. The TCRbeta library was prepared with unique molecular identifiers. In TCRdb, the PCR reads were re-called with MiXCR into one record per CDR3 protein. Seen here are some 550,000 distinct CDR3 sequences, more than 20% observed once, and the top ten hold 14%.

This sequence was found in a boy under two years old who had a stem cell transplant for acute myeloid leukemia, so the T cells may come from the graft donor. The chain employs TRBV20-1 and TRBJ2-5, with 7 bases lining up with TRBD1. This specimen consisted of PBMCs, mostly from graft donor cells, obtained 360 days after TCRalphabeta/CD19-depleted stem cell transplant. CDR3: CSARSTGTRETQYF. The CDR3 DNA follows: TGCAGTGCTAGATCGACAGGGACGCGAGAGACCCAGTACTTC.